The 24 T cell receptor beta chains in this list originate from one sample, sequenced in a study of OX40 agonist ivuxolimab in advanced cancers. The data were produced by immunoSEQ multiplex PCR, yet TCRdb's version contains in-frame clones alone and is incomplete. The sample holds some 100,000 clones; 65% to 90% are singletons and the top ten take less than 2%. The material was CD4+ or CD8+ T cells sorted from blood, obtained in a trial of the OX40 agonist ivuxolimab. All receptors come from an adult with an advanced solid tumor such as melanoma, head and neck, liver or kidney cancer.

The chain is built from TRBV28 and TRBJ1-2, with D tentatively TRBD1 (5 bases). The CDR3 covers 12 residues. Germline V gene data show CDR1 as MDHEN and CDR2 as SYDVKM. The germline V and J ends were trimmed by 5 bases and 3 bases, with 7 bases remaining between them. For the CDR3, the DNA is TGTGCCAGCAGTGGGGGGGACTATGGCTACACCTTC. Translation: CASSGGDYGYTF.

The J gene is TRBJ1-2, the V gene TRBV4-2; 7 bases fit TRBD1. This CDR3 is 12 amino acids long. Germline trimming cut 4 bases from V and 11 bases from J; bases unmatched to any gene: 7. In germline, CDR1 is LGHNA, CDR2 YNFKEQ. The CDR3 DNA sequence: TGTGCCAGCAGCCGCGAACGGACAGGTTACACCTTC. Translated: CASSRERTGYTF.

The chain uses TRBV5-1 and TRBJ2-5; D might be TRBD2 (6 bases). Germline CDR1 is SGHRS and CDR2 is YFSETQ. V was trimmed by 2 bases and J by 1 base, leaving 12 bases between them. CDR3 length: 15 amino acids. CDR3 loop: CASSLGGAPQETQYF. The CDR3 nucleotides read TGCGCCAGCAGCTTAGGAGGGGCCCCCCAAGAGACCCAGTACTTC.

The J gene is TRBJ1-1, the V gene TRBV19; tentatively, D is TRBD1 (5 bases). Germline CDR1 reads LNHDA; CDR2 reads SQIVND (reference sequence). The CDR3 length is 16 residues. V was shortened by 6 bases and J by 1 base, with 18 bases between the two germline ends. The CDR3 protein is CASSNNQGAGNTEAFF. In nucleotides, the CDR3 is TGTGCCAGTAGCAACAACCAGGGAGCGGGGAACACTGAAGCTTTCTTT.

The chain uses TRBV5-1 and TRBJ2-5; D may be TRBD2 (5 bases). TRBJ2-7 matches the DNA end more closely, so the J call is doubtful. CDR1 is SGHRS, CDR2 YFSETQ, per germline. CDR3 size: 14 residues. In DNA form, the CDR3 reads TGCGCCAGCAGTATAGAGACTAATTCCTACGAGCAGTACTTC. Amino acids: CASSIETNSYEQYF.

CDR3 protein: CASSMGGSGTDTQYF. CDR3 bases: TGTGCCAGCAGTATGGGGGGATCGGGCACAGATACGCAGTATTTT. This chain joins TRBV28 and TRBJ2-3; maybe TRBD2 (6 bases). This CDR3 comprises 15 residues. V lost 5 bases and J 1 base, leaving 13 bases between the germline ends. Germline V lookup: CDR1 MDHEN, CDR2 SYDVKM.

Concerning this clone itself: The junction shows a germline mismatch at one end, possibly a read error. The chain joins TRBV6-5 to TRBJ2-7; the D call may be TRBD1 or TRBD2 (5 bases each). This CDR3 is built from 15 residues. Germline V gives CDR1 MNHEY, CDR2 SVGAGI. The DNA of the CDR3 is TGTGCCGGCAGCTCCCTCCTCCGGGACCCCTACGAGCAGTACTTC. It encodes CAGSSLLRDPYEQYF.

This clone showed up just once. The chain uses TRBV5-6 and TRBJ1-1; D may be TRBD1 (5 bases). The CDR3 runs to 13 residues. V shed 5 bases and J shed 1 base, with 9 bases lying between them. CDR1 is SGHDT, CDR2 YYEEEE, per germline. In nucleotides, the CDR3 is TGTGCCAGCAGGGTAGACAGGAACACTGAAGCTTTCTTT. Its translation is CASRVDRNTEAFF.

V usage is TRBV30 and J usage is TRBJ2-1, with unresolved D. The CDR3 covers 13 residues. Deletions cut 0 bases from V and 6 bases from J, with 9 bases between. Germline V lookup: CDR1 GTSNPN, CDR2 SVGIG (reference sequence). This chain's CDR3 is CAWSVGSPNEQFF. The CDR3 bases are TGTGCCTGGAGTGTTGGCTCCCCCAATGAGCAGTTCTTC.

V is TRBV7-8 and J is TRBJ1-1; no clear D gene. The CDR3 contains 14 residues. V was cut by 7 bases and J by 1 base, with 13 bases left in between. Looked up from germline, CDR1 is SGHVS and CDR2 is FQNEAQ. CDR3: CASKYQVENTEAFF. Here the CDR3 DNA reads TGTGCCAGCAAATACCAGGTCGAGAACACTGAAGCTTTCTTT.

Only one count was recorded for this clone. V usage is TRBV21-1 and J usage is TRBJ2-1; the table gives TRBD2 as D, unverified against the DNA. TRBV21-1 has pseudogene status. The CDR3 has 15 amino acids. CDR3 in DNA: TGTGCCAGCAGCATAGCTAGCGGGAGGGAGAATGAGCAGTTCTTC. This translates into CASSIASGRENEQFF.

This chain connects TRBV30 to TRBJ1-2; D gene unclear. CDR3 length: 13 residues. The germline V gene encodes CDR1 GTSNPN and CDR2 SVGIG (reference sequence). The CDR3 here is CAWQSTIGLGYTF. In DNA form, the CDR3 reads TGTGCTTGGCAGTCTACCATCGGGCTTGGCTACACCTTC.

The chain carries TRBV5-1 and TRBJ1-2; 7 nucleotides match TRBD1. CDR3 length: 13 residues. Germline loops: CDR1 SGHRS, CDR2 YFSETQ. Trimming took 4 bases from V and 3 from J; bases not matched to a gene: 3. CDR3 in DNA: TGCGCCAGCAGCCAAGGGACAGACTATGGCTACACCTTC. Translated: CASSQGTDYGYTF.

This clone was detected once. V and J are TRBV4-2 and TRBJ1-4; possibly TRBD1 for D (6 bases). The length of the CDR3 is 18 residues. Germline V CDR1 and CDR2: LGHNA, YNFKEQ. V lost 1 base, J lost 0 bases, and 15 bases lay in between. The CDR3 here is CASSQAADSLSTNEKLFF. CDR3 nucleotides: TGTGCCAGCAGCCAAGCTGCGGACAGTTTATCAACTAATGAAAAACTGTTTTTT.

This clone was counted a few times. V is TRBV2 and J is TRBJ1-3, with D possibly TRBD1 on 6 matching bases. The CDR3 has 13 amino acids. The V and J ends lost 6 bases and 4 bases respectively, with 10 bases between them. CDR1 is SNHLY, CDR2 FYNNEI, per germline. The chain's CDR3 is CASRRDNGNTIYF. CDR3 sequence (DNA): TGTGCCAGCAGGAGGGACAACGGAAACACCATATATTTT.

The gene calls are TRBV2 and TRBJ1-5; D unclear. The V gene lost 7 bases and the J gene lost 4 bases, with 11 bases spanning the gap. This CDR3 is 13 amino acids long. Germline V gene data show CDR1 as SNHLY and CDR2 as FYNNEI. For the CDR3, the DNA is TGTGCCAGCAATAGGGCTGGAAATCAGCCCCAGCATTTT. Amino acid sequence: CASNRAGNQPQHF.

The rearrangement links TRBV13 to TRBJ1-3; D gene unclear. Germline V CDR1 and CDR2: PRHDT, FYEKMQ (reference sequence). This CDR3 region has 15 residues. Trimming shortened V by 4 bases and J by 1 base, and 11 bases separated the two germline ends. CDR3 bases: TGTGCCAGCAGCTCGAAGTTAGTGTCTGGAAACACCATATATTTT. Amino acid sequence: CASSSKLVSGNTIYF.

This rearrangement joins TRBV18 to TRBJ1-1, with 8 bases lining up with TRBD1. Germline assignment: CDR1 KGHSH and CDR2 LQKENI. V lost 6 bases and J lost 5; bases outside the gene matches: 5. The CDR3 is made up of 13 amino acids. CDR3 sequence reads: CASSDRGGTEAFF. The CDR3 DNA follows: TGTGCCAGCTCCGACAGGGGAGGAACTGAAGCTTTCTTT.

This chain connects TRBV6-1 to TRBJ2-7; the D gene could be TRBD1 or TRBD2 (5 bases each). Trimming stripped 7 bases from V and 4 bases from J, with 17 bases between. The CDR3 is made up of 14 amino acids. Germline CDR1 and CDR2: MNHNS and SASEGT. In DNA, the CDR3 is TGTGCCAGCATGACCGGGACGATAATTTACGAGCAGTACTTC. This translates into CASMTGTIIYEQYF.

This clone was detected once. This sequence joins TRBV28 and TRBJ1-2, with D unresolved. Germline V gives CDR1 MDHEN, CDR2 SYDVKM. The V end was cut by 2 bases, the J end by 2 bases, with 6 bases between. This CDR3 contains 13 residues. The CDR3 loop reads CASSLPGNYGYTF. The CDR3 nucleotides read TGTGCCAGCAGTTTACCAGGAAACTATGGCTACACCTTC.

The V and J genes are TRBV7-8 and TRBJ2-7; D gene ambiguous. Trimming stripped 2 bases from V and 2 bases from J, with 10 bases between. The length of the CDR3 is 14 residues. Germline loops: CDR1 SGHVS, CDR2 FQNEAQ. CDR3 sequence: CASSLNLITYEQYF. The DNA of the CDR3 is TGTGCCAGCAGCTTAAACCTCATCACCTACGAGCAGTACTTC.

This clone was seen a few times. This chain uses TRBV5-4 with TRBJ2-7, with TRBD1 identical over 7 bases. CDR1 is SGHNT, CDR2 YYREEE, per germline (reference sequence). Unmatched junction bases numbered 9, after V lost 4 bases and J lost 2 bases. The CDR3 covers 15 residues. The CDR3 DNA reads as TGTGCCAGCAGCCCCGGGACAGAGCGAACCTACGAGCAGTACTTC. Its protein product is CASSPGTERTYEQYF.

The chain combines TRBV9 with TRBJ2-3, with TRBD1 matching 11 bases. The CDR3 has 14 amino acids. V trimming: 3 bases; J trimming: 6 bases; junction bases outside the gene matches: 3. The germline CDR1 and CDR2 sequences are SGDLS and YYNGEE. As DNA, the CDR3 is TGTGCCAGCAGCGCGGACAGGGGGCCGGATACGCAGTATTTT. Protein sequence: CASSADRGPDTQYF.

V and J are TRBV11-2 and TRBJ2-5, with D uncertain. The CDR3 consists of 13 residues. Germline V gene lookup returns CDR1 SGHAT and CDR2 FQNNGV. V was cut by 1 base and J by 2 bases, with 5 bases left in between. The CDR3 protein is CASSLAQQETQYF. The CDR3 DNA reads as TGTGCCAGCAGCTTAGCACAGCAAGAGACCCAGTACTTC.